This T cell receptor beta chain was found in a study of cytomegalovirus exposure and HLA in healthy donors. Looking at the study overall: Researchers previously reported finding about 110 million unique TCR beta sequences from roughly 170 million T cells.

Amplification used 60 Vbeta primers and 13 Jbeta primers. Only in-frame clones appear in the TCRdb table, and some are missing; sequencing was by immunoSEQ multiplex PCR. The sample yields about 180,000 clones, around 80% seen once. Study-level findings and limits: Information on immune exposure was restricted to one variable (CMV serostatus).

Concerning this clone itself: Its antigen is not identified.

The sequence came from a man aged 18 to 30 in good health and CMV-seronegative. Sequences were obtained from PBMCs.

For the CDR3, the DNA is TGTGCCAGCAGTTCACATACCCTAAGACAGGGGAGTCAGCCCCAGCATTTT. This encodes CASSSHTLRQGSQPQHF. The gene calls are TRBV28 and TRBJ1-5, with 8 bases that match TRBD1. V lost 4 bases to trimming and J lost 6 bases; unmatched junction nucleotides: 14. CDR1 and CDR2 from the germline V gene are MDHEN and SYDVKM. The CDR3 runs 17 residues.